The entry that follows covers one TCR beta chain sequence. What it recognizes is unknown. Sequence at one end of the junction differs from germline and may be a read error. All trial patients relapsed after autologous stem cell transplantation. Complete response, partial response or progressive disease was recorded as best response. The sample originates from a study of PD-1 blockade in classical Hodgkin lymphoma. Whole-study findings and limits: Newly diagnosed patients had baseline TCR diversity that was reportedly lower than that of healthy donors. Patients newly diagnosed and complete responders had comparable baseline diversity. Repertoire differences lack defined causes, possibly disease activity or prior therapy.

The repertoire was sequenced with immunoSEQ multiplex PCR; TCRdb's copy has only in-frame clones and lacks some. The table records roughly 140,000 clones, around four fifths of them present only once. Source: peripheral blood mononuclear cells (PBMCs), taken before the second cycle of nivolumab. The origin of this receptor is a human donor with classical Hodgkin lymphoma.

The CDR3 loop reads CASSLDTNTEAFF. In nucleotides, the CDR3 is TGTGCTAGCAGCTTAGATACGAACACTGAAGCTTTCTTT. The chain combines TRBV7-7 with TRBJ1-1; D is unresolved. Germline V gene lookup returns CDR1 SSHAT and CDR2 FNYEAQ (reference sequence). The CDR3 covers 13 residues.